These 9 T cell receptor beta chains were all obtained from the same sample, sequenced in a study of T-cell memory formation after mild COVID-19. A single record per CDR3 protein comes from TCRdb applying MiXCR to the 5' RACE reads. This table has 190,000 or so distinct CDR3 sequences, about 20% appearing once. Sequences were obtained from PBMCs or a T cell subset sorted from them (not recorded which). These receptor sequences come from an adult woman who had mild COVID-19 (a few samples of this study predate the infection). Cell type and time point are not known.

This clonotype has more than one count but fewer than ten. The rearrangement joins TRBV14 to TRBJ2-3; possibly TRBD2 for D (6 bases). In germline, CDR1 is SGHDN, CDR2 FVKESK. V was cut by 0 bases and J by 7 bases, with 20 bases left in between. The CDR3 length is 17 residues. The chain's CDR3 is CASSQEWIPGSGYTQYF. CDR3 DNA sequence: TGTGCCAGCAGCCAAGAGTGGATCCCCGGGAGCGGTTATACGCAGTATTTT.

The rearrangement uses TRBV12-3 or TRBV12-4 and TRBJ1-1; possibly TRBD1 for D (6 bases). The CDR3 covers 14 residues. V was shortened by 6 bases and J by 1 base, with 12 bases between the two germline ends. The CDR3 nucleotides read TGTGCCAGCAGCGGGGGGGCAGCGAACACTGAAGCTTTCTTT. It yields the protein CASSGGAANTEAFF.

The chain carries TRBV7-9 and TRBJ2-3, with D tentatively TRBD2 (5 bases). Per the germline V gene, CDR1 is SEHNR and CDR2 is FQNEAQ (reference sequence). This CDR3 is 16 amino acids long. V dropped 5 bases and J dropped 0 bases, with 15 bases sitting between them. Here the CDR3 reads CASSQGGFTSTDTQYF. As DNA, the CDR3 is TGTGCCAGCAGCCAAGGCGGGTTCACTAGCACAGATACGCAGTATTTT.

This sequence joins TRBV3-1 and TRBJ2-7; the D is unclear. The CDR3 is 13 residues long. V lost 0 bases to trimming and J lost 1 base, with 4 bases between them. Germline CDR1 is LGHDT and CDR2 is YNNKEL (reference sequence). The CDR3 region has the DNA TGTGCCAGCAGCCAAGAAGAGTCCTACGAGCAGTACTTC. As protein: CASSQEESYEQYF.

In this sample, this clonotype turned up a few times. V and J are TRBV13 and TRBJ2-1; D perhaps matches TRBD1 (6 bases). Trimming stripped 6 bases from V and 4 bases from J, with 16 bases between. Per the germline V gene, CDR1 is PRHDT and CDR2 is FYEKMQ (reference sequence). The CDR3 has 15 amino acids. DNA of the CDR3: TGTGCCAGCAGACACGGAGACAGGTTGTACAATGAGCAGTTCTTC. Translating it yields CASRHGDRLYNEQFF.

This clonotype was observed a handful of times. This rearrangement joins TRBV5-6 to TRBJ2-7; 8 bases are a match to TRBD2. The CDR3 totals 15 residues. CDR1 and CDR2 (germline): SGHDT, YYEEEE. The J segment lost 4 bases and the V segment lost 6 bases, leaving 12 bases of the junction unmatched. The DNA for the CDR3 is TGTGCCAGCAACTCCCTAGGACTAGCTAAGTACGAGCAGTACTTC. It specifies CASNSLGLAKYEQYF. The full variable domain, rest sourced from reference TRBV5-6 and TRBJ2-7, is DAGVTQSPTHLIKTRGQQVTLRCSPKSGHDTVSWYQQALGQGPQFIFQYYEEEERQRGNFPDRFSGHQFPNYSSELNVNALLLGDSALYLCASNSLGLAKYEQYFGPGTRLTVT.

This clonotype has more than one count but fewer than ten. This chain's CDR3 is CASSIRQGGRDGYTF. CDR3 in DNA: TGTGCCAGCAGCATCAGACAGGGTGGCCGTGATGGCTACACCTTC. The chain links TRBV7-8 to TRBJ1-2, with TRBD1 matching over 7 bases. Germline V lookup: CDR1 SGHVS, CDR2 FQNEAQ. V lost 5 bases, J lost 6 bases, and 12 bases stayed unmatched. The CDR3 is made up of 15 amino acids.

The chain links TRBV9 to TRBJ1-1; D unresolved. Trimming removed 1 base from V and 4 bases from J, with 17 bases in between. CDR1 is SGDLS and CDR2 is YYNGEE in the germline V gene. The CDR3 runs to 16 residues. Here the CDR3 DNA reads TGTGCCAGCAGCGTAAGGCCCAGGTCGGTGAGCACTGAAGCTTTCTTT. It translates to CASSVRPRSVSTEAFF.

V is TRBV4-1 and J is TRBJ2-7; perhaps TRBD1 as D (6 bases). The CDR3 runs 16 residues. CDR1 and CDR2 from the germline V gene are MGHRA and YSYEKL. V dropped 0 bases and J dropped 1 base, with 13 bases sitting between them. CDR3 amino acids: CASSQEVQGKSYEQYF. The CDR3 DNA sequence: TGCGCCAGCAGCCAAGAAGTACAGGGCAAATCCTACGAGCAGTACTTC.